What follows are 3 T cell receptor beta chains derived from one specimen sequenced in a study of blood T cell repertoires in COVID-19. TCRdb's table, derived via immunoSEQ multiplex PCR, lists solely in-frame clones and lacks some. The table includes 390,000 or so clones, roughly 90% detected once. The sample comprised peripheral blood. Source of these receptors: a woman in her thirties with COVID-19, enrolled during active disease.

J is TRBJ2-7 and V is TRBV27, with D possibly matching TRBD2 (5 bases). The germline gives CDR1 MNHEY, CDR2 SMNVEV (reference sequence). CDR3 length: 15 amino acids. Trimming took 1 base from V and 5 from J, leaving 15 bases between them. This CDR3 reads CASSLLAFEGNEQYF. In DNA form, the CDR3 reads TGTGCCAGCAGTTTATTGGCCTTCGAGGGCAACGAGCAGTACTTC.

The rearrangement joins TRBV14 to TRBJ2-5; 11 bases match TRBD1. Trimming removed 2 bases from V and 5 bases from J; junction bases left unmatched: 7. Germline values: CDR1 SGHDN, CDR2 FVKESK. The CDR3 sequence is 16 residues long. CDR3 in amino acids: CASSQLWTGGAETQYF. The CDR3 region has the DNA TGTGCCAGCAGCCAATTGTGGACAGGGGGCGCGGAGACCCAGTACTTC.

This clone occurred once. Other DNA sequences within the sample encode an identical CDR3. This rearrangement joins TRBV6-5 to TRBJ2-7; 7 bases map to TRBD2. CDR1 is MNHEY and CDR2 is SVGAGI in the germline V gene. V lost 5 bases, J lost 7 bases, and 2 bases stayed unmatched. CDR3 length equals 11 residues. The CDR3 is CASSPGGEQYF. The CDR3 DNA reads TGTGCCAGCAGTCCCGGGGGGGAGCAGTACTTC.